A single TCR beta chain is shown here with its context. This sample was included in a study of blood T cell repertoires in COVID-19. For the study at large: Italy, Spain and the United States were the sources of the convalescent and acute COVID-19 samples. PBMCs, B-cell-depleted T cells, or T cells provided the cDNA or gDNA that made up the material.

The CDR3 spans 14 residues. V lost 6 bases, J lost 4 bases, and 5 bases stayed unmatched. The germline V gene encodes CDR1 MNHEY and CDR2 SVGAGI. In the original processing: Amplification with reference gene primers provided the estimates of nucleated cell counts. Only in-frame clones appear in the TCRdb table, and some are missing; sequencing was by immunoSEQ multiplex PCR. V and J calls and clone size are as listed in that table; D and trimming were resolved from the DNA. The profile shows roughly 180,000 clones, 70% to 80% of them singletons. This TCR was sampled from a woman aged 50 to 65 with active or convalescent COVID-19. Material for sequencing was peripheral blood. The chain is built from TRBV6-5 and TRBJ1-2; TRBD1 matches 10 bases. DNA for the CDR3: TGTGCCAGCAGATTGGGACAGGGGATCTATGGCTACACCTTC. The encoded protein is CASRLGQGIYGYTF.